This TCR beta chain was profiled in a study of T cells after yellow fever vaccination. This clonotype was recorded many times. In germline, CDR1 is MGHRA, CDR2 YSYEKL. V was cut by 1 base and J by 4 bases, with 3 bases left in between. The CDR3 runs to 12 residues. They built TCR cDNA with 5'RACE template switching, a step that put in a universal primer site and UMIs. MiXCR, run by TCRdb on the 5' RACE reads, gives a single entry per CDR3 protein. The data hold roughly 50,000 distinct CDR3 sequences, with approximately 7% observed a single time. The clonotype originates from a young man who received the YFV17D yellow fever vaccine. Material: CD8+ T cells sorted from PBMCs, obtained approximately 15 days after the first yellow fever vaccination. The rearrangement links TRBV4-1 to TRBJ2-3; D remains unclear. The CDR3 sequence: CASSQAADTQYF. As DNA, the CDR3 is TGCGCCAGCAGCCAAGCGGCAGATACGCAGTATTTT.